This entry lists 9 T cell receptor beta chains sequenced from one sample in a study of cytomegalovirus exposure and HLA in healthy donors. PCR was performed using 60 Vbeta and 13 Jbeta primers. The data were produced by immunoSEQ multiplex PCR, yet TCRdb's version contains in-frame clones alone and is incomplete. The data show over 150,000 clones, roughly 87% seen once. The sequencing input was PBMCs. These receptors all stem from a man over 45 in good health and CMV-seronegative.

The V and J genes are TRBV4-2 and TRBJ2-3; 12 positions match TRBD2. Unmatched junction bases numbered 2, after V lost 0 bases and J lost 4 bases. Germline loops: CDR1 LGHNA, CDR2 YNFKEQ. There are 16 residues in the CDR3. The CDR3 spells CASSQDLAGGPDTQYF. DNA for the CDR3: TGTGCCAGCAGCCAAGATCTAGCGGGGGGGCCAGATACGCAGTATTTT.

J is TRBJ2-7 and V is TRBV14; tentative D call: TRBD2 (5 bases). CDR1 is SGHDN and CDR2 is FVKESK in the germline V gene. The V end was cut by 3 bases, the J end by 6 bases, with 12 bases between. The CDR3 has 13 residues. The CDR3 region has the DNA TGTGCCAGCAGCCACCGGGGTAGATCCGAGCAGTACTTC. Its protein is CASSHRGRSEQYF.

The CDR3 sequence is CASSGHYEQYF. The CDR3 DNA is TGCGCCAGCAGTGGGCACTACGAGCAGTACTTC. The rearrangement links TRBV10-1 to TRBJ2-7, with D unresolved. Trimming left V 4 bases short and J 3 bases short, with 4 bases between. The CDR3 sequence is 11 residues long. The germline gives CDR1 WNHNN, CDR2 SYGVQD (reference sequence).

The chain links TRBV28 to TRBJ2-1; D remains unclear. The CDR3 is made up of 12 amino acids. V lost 2 bases and J 9 bases, leaving 8 bases between the germline ends. Germline V gives CDR1 MDHEN, CDR2 SYDVKM. The CDR3 is CASSLLVFEQFF. The DNA of the CDR3 is TGTGCCAGCAGTTTACTAGTTTTTGAGCAGTTCTTC.

CDR3 loop: CASRLTGGGNTEAFF. DNA of the CDR3: TGTGCCAGCAGACTGACAGGGGGGGGGAACACTGAAGCTTTCTTT. The chain is built from TRBV14 and TRBJ1-1; TRBD1 matches 9 bases. V dropped 6 bases and J dropped 1; count of bases not matched to a gene: 6. Per the germline V gene, CDR1 is SGHDN and CDR2 is FVKESK. This CDR3 has 15 residues.

The V call is TRBV11-2, the J call TRBJ1-2; 8 bases are a match to TRBD1. With 5 bases clipped from V and 2 bases from J, the junction kept 4 bases outside the gene matches. The CDR3 has 14 residues. Germline V gene sequence: CDR1 SGHAT, CDR2 FQNNGV. The CDR3 reads CASSTRQGNYGYTF. CDR3 DNA: TGTGCCAGCAGCACCCGACAGGGGAACTATGGCTACACCTTC.

The V gene is TRBV7-8, the J gene TRBJ1-2, with TRBD1 identical over 9 bases. The V gene's germline CDR1 is SGHVS and CDR2 FQNEAQ. The CDR3 length is 14 residues. After removal of 5 bases from V and 6 bases from J, the junction contained 7 bases not matched to a gene. The DNA of the CDR3 is TGTGCCAGCAGCCCCCAGGGACAGGGCCATGGCTACACCTTC. It is translated as CASSPQGQGHGYTF.

The chain joins TRBV19 to TRBJ1-5; D uncertain. The germline V gene has CDR1 LNHDA and CDR2 SQIVND (reference sequence). The CDR3 contains 15 residues. V lost 6 bases, J lost 7 bases, and 19 bases lay in between. Here the CDR3 DNA reads TGTGCCAGTAGGCCCCTGGCAGAGTGGGAGCAGCCCCAGCATTTT. It codes for CASRPLAEWEQPQHF.

The chain employs TRBV11-3 and TRBJ2-5, with D possibly TRBD1 on 5 matching bases. The CDR3 is 19 residues long. CDR1 and CDR2 from the germline V gene are SGHNT and YENEEA. Trimming cost V 10 bases and J 0 bases, with 30 bases left between them. The CDR3 sequence: CAMGFAPSREVRNQETQYF. The CDR3 coding sequence is TGTGCCATGGGTTTTGCCCCCTCCAGGGAAGTGAGAAACCAAGAGACCCAGTACTTC. Filled out from reference TRBV11-3 and TRBJ2-5, the complete variable domain reads EAGVVQSPRYKIIEKKQPVAFWCNPISGHNTLYWYLQNLGQGPELLIRYENEEAVDDSQLPKDRFSAERLKGVDSTLKIQPAELGDSAVYLCAMGFAPSREVRNQETQYFGPGTRLLVL.